These T cell receptor beta chains were read from a single sample in a study of response to subunit inactivated influenza vaccine. From the RT-PCR reads, TCRdb called clonotypes with MiXCR, one entry per CDR3 protein. The sample holds just under 550,000 distinct CDR3 sequences, approximately 22% seen once. The data were also submitted as part of a second study, on T cells expressing NK-cell markers.

The specimen comprised CD4+ T cells sorted from PBMCs, sampled 11 to 12 days after vaccination. The source of these receptors is a man over 45 who received an inactivated influenza vaccine. The CDR3 runs from the conserved cysteine through the conserved F or W. Each record gives: D gene, clone size, V gene, J gene, CDR3 DNA, CDR3 protein. The D gene is left open where the match is weak. Rows give clone size only sometimes, using once, few, many, or a class for an expanded clone.

d_gene: -; abundance: -; v_gene: TRBV6-2/TRBV6-3; j_gene: TRBJ2-1; CDR3nt: TGTGCCAGCAGCCCCACCCCCCAGAATGAGCAGTTCTTC; CDR3aa: CASSPTPQNEQFF
d_gene: -; abundance: many; v_gene: TRBV28; j_gene: TRBJ1-5; CDR3nt: TGTGCCAGCAGTTTCGGGGTAGGGGATCAGCCCCAGCATTTT; CDR3aa: CASSFGVGDQPQHF
d_gene: TRBD2; abundance: -; v_gene: TRBV12-3/TRBV12-4; j_gene: TRBJ2-1; CDR3nt: TGTGCCAGCAGTACAGCGGGGGGGCGTGAGCAGTTCTTC; CDR3aa: CASSTAGGREQFF
d_gene: -; abundance: few; v_gene: TRBV3-1; j_gene: TRBJ2-7; CDR3nt: TGTGCCAGCAGCCCCGGACTCCACTCCTACGAGCAGTACTTC; CDR3aa: CASSPGLHSYEQYF
d_gene: -; abundance: few; v_gene: TRBV20-1; j_gene: TRBJ1-1; CDR3nt: TGCAGTGCTAAAACGACAGTCATGAACACTGAAGCTTTCTTT; CDR3aa: CSAKTTVMNTEAFF
d_gene: TRBD1; abundance: -; v_gene: TRBV6-1; j_gene: TRBJ1-1; CDR3nt: TGTGCCAGCAGTCCTTCAGACAGGGTCGGTGGCACTGAAGCTTTCTTT; CDR3aa: CASSPSDRVGGTEAFF
d_gene: -; abundance: -; v_gene: TRBV5-1; j_gene: TRBJ2-3; CDR3nt: TGCGCCAGCAAGGTTGGGGGAGCGGATACGCAGTATTTT; CDR3aa: CASKVGGADTQYF
d_gene: TRBD2; abundance: -; v_gene: TRBV20-1; j_gene: TRBJ2-5; CDR3nt: TGCAGTGCTAGAGGGGCGGGAGGGCGGCAAGAGACCCAGTACTTC; CDR3aa: CSARGAGGRQETQYF
d_gene: TRBD1; abundance: -; v_gene: TRBV7-8; j_gene: TRBJ2-7; CDR3nt: TGTGCCAGCAGCTCGGACAGGTTCACCTACGAGCAGTACTTC; CDR3aa: CASSSDRFTYEQYF
d_gene: -; abundance: -; v_gene: TRBV6-2/TRBV6-3; j_gene: TRBJ1-6; CDR3nt: TGTGCCAGCAGCTACCGACTACAGGCGATTTATAATTCACCCCTCCACTTT; CDR3aa: CASSYRLQAIYNSPLHF
d_gene: TRBD1; abundance: -; v_gene: TRBV5-1; j_gene: TRBJ2-5; CDR3nt: TGCGCCAGCAGCTCGTACAGGGGGAGTCAAGAGACCCAGTACTTC; CDR3aa: CASSSYRGSQETQYF
d_gene: TRBD1; abundance: once; v_gene: TRBV2; j_gene: TRBJ2-7; CDR3nt: TGTGCCAGCAGTGCACCCGGGACAGGGCGGTACGAGCAGTACTTC; CDR3aa: CASSAPGTGRYEQYF
d_gene: -; abundance: few; v_gene: TRBV20-1; j_gene: TRBJ1-2; CDR3nt: TGCAGTGCTAGGGGCGGTAGTCTTCATGGCTACACCTTC; CDR3aa: CSARGGSLHGYTF
d_gene: -; abundance: once; v_gene: TRBV7-6; j_gene: TRBJ1-6; CDR3nt: TGTGCCAGCAGCTCCCGGACAGTTGGGAATTCACCCCTCCACTTT; CDR3aa: CASSSRTVGNSPLHF
d_gene: -; abundance: -; v_gene: TRBV7-2; j_gene: TRBJ2-3; CDR3nt: TGTGCCAGCAGCTTAGGGGGGAATACGCAGTATTTT; CDR3aa: CASSLGGNTQYF
d_gene: TRBD1; abundance: -; v_gene: TRBV12-3/TRBV12-4; j_gene: TRBJ1-1; CDR3nt: TGTGCCAGCAGACGACAGGGTGTGAGCACTGAAGCTTTCTTT; CDR3aa: CASRRQGVSTEAFF
d_gene: -; abundance: few; v_gene: TRBV5-1; j_gene: TRBJ2-5; CDR3nt: TGCGCCAGCAGCGGGGTAGGGATGGAGACCCAGTACTTC; CDR3aa: CASSGVGMETQYF
d_gene: TRBD1; abundance: -; v_gene: TRBV2; j_gene: TRBJ1-6; CDR3nt: TGTGCCAGCAGTGTGTCAAGTAAAGACAGGGGAGATAATTCACCCCTCCACTTT; CDR3aa: CASSVSSKDRGDNSPLHF
d_gene: -; abundance: few; v_gene: TRBV5-1; j_gene: TRBJ2-2; CDR3nt: TGCGCCAGCAGCTTGGACCCCGCGAACACCGGGGAGCTGTTTTTT; CDR3aa: CASSLDPANTGELFF
d_gene: -; abundance: -; v_gene: TRBV7-2; j_gene: TRBJ1-5; CDR3nt: TGTGCCAGCAGCCGGGACGCGGGGGGCAATCAGCCCCAGCATTTT; CDR3aa: CASSRDAGGNQPQHF
d_gene: TRBD1; abundance: few; v_gene: TRBV7-2; j_gene: TRBJ2-5; CDR3nt: TGTGCCAGCAGCTTAATGGGCAGGGGGCGCTGGGAGACCCAGTACTTC; CDR3aa: CASSLMGRGRWETQYF
d_gene: -; abundance: few; v_gene: TRBV20-1; j_gene: TRBJ1-4; CDR3nt: TGCAGTGCGGGCGGACGGGGTCATGAAAAACTGTTTTTT; CDR3aa: CSAGGRGHEKLFF
d_gene: TRBD1; abundance: few; v_gene: TRBV20-1; j_gene: TRBJ1-4; CDR3nt: TGCAGTGCTAGAGATATGACAGGGCGTGAAAAACTGTTTTTT; CDR3aa: CSARDMTGREKLFF
d_gene: -; abundance: many; v_gene: TRBV12-3/TRBV12-4; j_gene: TRBJ2-5; CDR3nt: TGTGCCAGCAGTTGGGCAGGGTCGGAGACCCAGTACTTC; CDR3aa: CASSWAGSETQYF
d_gene: TRBD1; abundance: -; v_gene: TRBV3-1; j_gene: TRBJ1-4; CDR3nt: TGTGCCAGCAGCCGATGGACAGGGGAGGGTGAAAAACTGTTTTTT; CDR3aa: CASSRWTGEGEKLFF
d_gene: TRBD2; abundance: -; v_gene: TRBV14; j_gene: TRBJ2-3; CDR3nt: TGTGCCAGCAGCCAGCGGCTAGCGGCTACAGATACGCAGTATTTT; CDR3aa: CASSQRLAATDTQYF
d_gene: -; abundance: few; v_gene: TRBV3-1; j_gene: TRBJ2-1; CDR3nt: TGTGCCAGCAGCCCCCAAGTGGGGGGGCACAATGAGCAGTTCTTC; CDR3aa: CASSPQVGGHNEQFF
d_gene: -; abundance: many; v_gene: TRBV20-1; j_gene: TRBJ2-1; CDR3nt: TGCAGTGCTAGCCCCCGTAGTAATGAGCAGTTCTTC; CDR3aa: CSASPRSNEQFF
d_gene: -; abundance: -; v_gene: TRBV7-9; j_gene: TRBJ2-1; CDR3nt: TGTGCCAGCAGCTTGGGTATAGCGCGGTACAATGAGCAGTTCTTC; CDR3aa: CASSLGIARYNEQFF
d_gene: -; abundance: once; v_gene: TRBV6-1; j_gene: TRBJ1-5; CDR3nt: TGTGCCAGCAGTGAATTGCAGCTGAGTCAGCCCCAGCATTTT; CDR3aa: CASSELQLSQPQHF
d_gene: -; abundance: -; v_gene: TRBV4-3; j_gene: TRBJ2-2; CDR3nt: TGCGCCAGCAGCCAAGACGGGATTAGCGGGAACACCGGGGAGCTGTTTTTT; CDR3aa: CASSQDGISGNTGELFF
d_gene: TRBD1; abundance: -; v_gene: TRBV5-8; j_gene: TRBJ2-3; CDR3nt: TGTGCCAGCAGCTCAGACGGGACAGGGGTGTCAGATACGCAGTATTTT; CDR3aa: CASSSDGTGVSDTQYF
d_gene: TRBD1; abundance: few; v_gene: TRBV5-5; j_gene: TRBJ1-1; CDR3nt: TGTGCCAGCAGCCTGGCGGTCCGGACAGGCGGGGAAGCTTTCTTT; CDR3aa: CASSLAVRTGGEAFF
d_gene: -; abundance: few; v_gene: TRBV29-1; j_gene: TRBJ2-5; CDR3nt: TGCAGCGTCTCAACCAGGGCCGGGACCCAGTACTTC; CDR3aa: CSVSTRAGTQYF
d_gene: -; abundance: few; v_gene: TRBV5-6; j_gene: TRBJ1-5; CDR3nt: TGTGCCAGCACCATCGGGGGGTTTGGGAATCAGCCCCAGCATTTT; CDR3aa: CASTIGGFGNQPQHF
d_gene: -; abundance: few; v_gene: TRBV7-2; j_gene: TRBJ1-1; CDR3nt: TGTGCCAGCAGCTTAACGGAGGGGAACACTGAAGCTTTCTTT; CDR3aa: CASSLTEGNTEAFF
d_gene: -; abundance: -; v_gene: TRBV7-2; j_gene: TRBJ2-3; CDR3nt: TGTGCCAGCAGCTTACCGGGAAGCACAGATACGCAGTATTTT; CDR3aa: CASSLPGSTDTQYF
d_gene: -; abundance: -; v_gene: TRBV11-2; j_gene: TRBJ2-2; CDR3nt: TGTGCCAGCAGTCAAGCCCGAGCCGGGGAGCTGTTTTTT; CDR3aa: CASSQARAGELFF
d_gene: TRBD1; abundance: few; v_gene: TRBV6-2/TRBV6-3; j_gene: TRBJ2-7; CDR3nt: TGTGCCAGCCACCGGGACAGCTACGAGCAGTACTTC; CDR3aa: CASHRDSYEQYF
d_gene: -; abundance: few; v_gene: TRBV29-1; j_gene: TRBJ2-4; CDR3nt: TGCAGCGTTGAAGCAGGGGCCAAAAACATTCAGTACTTC; CDR3aa: CSVEAGAKNIQYF
d_gene: TRBD2; abundance: few; v_gene: TRBV5-1; j_gene: TRBJ2-3; CDR3nt: TGCGCCAGCAGAATGACTAGCGCAGATACGCAGTATTTT; CDR3aa: CASRMTSADTQYF
d_gene: TRBD2; abundance: few; v_gene: TRBV5-1; j_gene: TRBJ2-1; CDR3nt: TGCGCCAGCAGCGGAAGCGGGAAGTCCTACAATGAGCAGTTCTTC; CDR3aa: CASSGSGKSYNEQFF